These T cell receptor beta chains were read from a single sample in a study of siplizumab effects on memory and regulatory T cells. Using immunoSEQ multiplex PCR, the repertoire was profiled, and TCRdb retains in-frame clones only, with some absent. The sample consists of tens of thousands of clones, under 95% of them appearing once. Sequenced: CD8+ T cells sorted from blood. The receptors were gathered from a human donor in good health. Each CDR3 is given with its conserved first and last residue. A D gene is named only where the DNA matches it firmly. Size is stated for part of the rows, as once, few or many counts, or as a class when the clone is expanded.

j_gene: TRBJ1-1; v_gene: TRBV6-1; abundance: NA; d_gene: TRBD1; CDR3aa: CASSDLTGQPNTEAFF; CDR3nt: TGTGCCAGCAGTGACCTGACGGGACAGCCGAACACTGAAGCTTTCTTT
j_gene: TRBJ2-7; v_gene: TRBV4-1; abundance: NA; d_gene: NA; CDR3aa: CASSQDAEAYEQYF; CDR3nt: TGCGCCAGCAGCCAAGACGCTGAGGCCTACGAGCAGTACTTC
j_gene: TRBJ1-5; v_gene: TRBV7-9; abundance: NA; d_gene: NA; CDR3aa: CASSSFGRGGNQPQHF; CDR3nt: TGTGCCAGCAGCTCGTTCGGGAGGGGCGGGAATCAGCCCCAGCATTTT
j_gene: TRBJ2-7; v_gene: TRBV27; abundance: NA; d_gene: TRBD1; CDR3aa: CASKDLQDRRDEQYF; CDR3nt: TGTGCCAGCAAAGACCTCCAGGACAGGCGCGACGAGCAGTACTTC
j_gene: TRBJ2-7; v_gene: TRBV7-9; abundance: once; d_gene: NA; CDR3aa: CASSLDNYEQYF; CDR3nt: TGTGCCAGCAGCTTAGATAACTACGAGCAGTACTTC
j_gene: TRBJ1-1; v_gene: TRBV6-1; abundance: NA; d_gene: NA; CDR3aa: CASSEALEGAPEAFF; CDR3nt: TGTGCCAGCAGTGAAGCGCTTGAGGGCGCCCCTGAAGCTTTCTTT
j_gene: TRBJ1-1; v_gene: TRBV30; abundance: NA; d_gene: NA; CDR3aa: CAWGSGVGTEAFF; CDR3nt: TGTGCCTGGGGCTCAGGGGTTGGCACTGAAGCTTTCTTT
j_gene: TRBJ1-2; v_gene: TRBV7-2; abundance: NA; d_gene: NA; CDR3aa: CASSLVPEGNGYTF; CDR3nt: TGTGCCAGCAGCTTAGTTCCGGAGGGGAATGGCTACACCTTC
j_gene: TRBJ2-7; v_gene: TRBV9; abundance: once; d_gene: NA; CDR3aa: CASSVGSGTSPIEQYF; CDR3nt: TGTGCCAGCAGCGTAGGGTCCGGGACTTCCCCAATCGAGCAGTACTTC
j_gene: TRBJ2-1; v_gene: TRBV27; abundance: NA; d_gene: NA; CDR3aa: CASRNLGTYNEQFF; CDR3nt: TGTGCCAGCAGAAACTTAGGGACTTACAATGAGCAGTTCTTC
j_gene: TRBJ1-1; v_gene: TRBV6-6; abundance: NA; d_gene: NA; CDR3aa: CASSLPVGRSTEAFF; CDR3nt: TGTGCCAGCAGCCTACCAGTGGGGAGGAGCACTGAAGCTTTCTTT
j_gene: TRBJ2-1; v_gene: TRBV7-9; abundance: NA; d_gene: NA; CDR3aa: CASSLASLGHEQFF; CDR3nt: TGTGCCAGCAGCTTAGCGTCCCTCGGCCATGAGCAGTTCTTC
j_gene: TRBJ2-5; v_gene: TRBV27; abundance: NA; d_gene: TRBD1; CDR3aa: CASSPWDRQETQYF; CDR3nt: TGTGCCAGCAGTCCTTGGGACAGGCAAGAGACCCAGTACTTC
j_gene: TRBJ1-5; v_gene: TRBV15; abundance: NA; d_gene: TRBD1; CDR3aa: CATSRDRGINQPQHF; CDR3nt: TGTGCCACCAGCAGGGACAGGGGGATTAATCAGCCCCAGCATTTT
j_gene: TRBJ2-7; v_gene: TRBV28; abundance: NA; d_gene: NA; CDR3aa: CASSFGGNPEQYF; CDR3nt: TGTGCCAGCAGTTTTGGAGGGAACCCCGAGCAGTACTTC
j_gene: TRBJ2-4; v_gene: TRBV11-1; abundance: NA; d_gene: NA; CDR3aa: CASSLTGTKNIQYF; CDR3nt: TGTGCCAGCAGCTTAACAGGGACCAAAAACATTCAGTACTTC
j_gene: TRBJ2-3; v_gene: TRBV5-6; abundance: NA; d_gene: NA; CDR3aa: CASSWGGGASTDTQYF; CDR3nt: TGTGCCAGCAGCTGGGGAGGAGGGGCTAGCACAGATACGCAGTATTTT